The 7 T cell receptor beta chains in this list originate from one sample, sequenced in a study of cytomegalovirus exposure and HLA in healthy donors. 13 Jbeta primers and 60 Vbeta primers were used for the PCR. Clones were read by immunoSEQ multiplex PCR, and TCRdb kept only the in-frame ones, dropping some. The table includes approximately 130,000 clones, about 80% detected once. Sequenced input: PBMCs. Every receptor here comes from a man in his fifties or sixties in good health and CMV-seronegative.

The V and J genes are TRBV5-4 and TRBJ2-7; 10 bases agree with TRBD2. V gave up 1 base and J gave up 3 bases; unmatched junction bases: 4. The germline gives CDR1 SGHNT, CDR2 YYREEE (reference sequence). The CDR3 is 15 residues long. In DNA form, the CDR3 reads TGTGCCAGCAGCTTGTCTGCTAGCGGGAGCTACGAGCAGTACTTC. Its protein is CASSLSASGSYEQYF.

The rearrangement joins TRBV28 to TRBJ2-3; TRBD1 agrees at 7 bases. The CDR3 totals 14 residues. The V segment lost 5 bases and the J segment 1 base; nucleotides outside the gene matches: 3. The germline V gene encodes CDR1 MDHEN and CDR2 SYDVKM. DNA for the CDR3: TGTGCCAGCAGTATCACAGGGGGCACAGATACGCAGTATTTT. It translates to CASSITGGTDTQYF.

This clone was recorded only once. The chain links TRBV7-2 to TRBJ2-5, with TRBD2 matching 8 bases. This CDR3 has 16 residues. Trimming took 5 bases from V and 4 from J; bases not matched to a gene: 12. CDR1 is SGHTA and CDR2 is FQGNSA in the germline V gene. CDR3 coding DNA: TGTGCCAGCAGCGCCGCACTAGCGGCCGCGGGAGAGACCCAGTACTTC. It yields the protein CASSAALAAAGETQYF.

The chain couples TRBV9 to TRBJ2-3; TRBD2 might be the D (5 bases). The CDR3 loop spans 15 amino acids. V shed 1 base and J shed 0 bases, with 9 bases lying between them. Germline CDR1 is SGDLS and CDR2 is YYNGEE. The CDR3 is CASSVTGISTDTQYF. The DNA for the CDR3 is TGTGCCAGCAGCGTAACCGGGATAAGCACAGATACGCAGTATTTT.

The rearrangement uses TRBV7-9 and TRBJ1-2; 7 positions match TRBD1. This CDR3 is built from 15 residues. Trimming at V came to 0 bases and at J to 3 bases, leaving 4 bases not matched to a gene. Germline lookup yields CDR1 SEHNR and CDR2 FQNEAQ (reference sequence). The CDR3 region has the DNA TGTGCCAGCAGCTTAGCGGGACAGTCCTACTATGGCTACACCTTC. It yields the protein CASSLAGQSYYGYTF.

This clone was seen once. J is TRBJ2-3 and V is TRBV6-1; the D is unclear. The CDR3 runs to 13 residues. The ends were cut back, 1 base at V and 2 bases at J, with 4 bases in the middle. CDR1 and CDR2 from the germline V gene are MNHNS and SASEGT. Here the CDR3 DNA reads TGTGCCAGCAGTGAAGACAACACAGATACGCAGTATTTT. Residues: CASSEDNTDTQYF.

This rearrangement joins TRBV5-1 to TRBJ1-2; 7 bases align to TRBD1. Per germline, CDR1 SGHRS and CDR2 YFSETQ. J lost 4 bases, V lost 5 bases, and 8 bases had no gene match. The CDR3 contains 14 residues. DNA of the CDR3: TGCGCCAGCAGTCAGGGGGAAGGGGCCTATGGCTACACCTTC. Translating gives CASSQGEGAYGYTF.